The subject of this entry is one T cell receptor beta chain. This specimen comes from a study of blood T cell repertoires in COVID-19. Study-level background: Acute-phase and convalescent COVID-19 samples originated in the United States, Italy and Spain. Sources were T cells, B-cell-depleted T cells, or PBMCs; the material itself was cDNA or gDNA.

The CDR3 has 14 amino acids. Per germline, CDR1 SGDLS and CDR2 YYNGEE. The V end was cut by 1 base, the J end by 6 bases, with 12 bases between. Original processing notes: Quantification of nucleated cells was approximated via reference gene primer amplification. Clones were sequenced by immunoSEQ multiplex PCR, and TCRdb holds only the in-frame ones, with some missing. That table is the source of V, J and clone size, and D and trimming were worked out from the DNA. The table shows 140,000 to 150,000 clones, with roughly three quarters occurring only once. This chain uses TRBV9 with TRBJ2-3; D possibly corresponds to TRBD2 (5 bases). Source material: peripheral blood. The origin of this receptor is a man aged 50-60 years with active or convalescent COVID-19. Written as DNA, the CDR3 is TGTGCCAGCAGCGTAACCGCGGGCGAGGATACGCAGTATTTT. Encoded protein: CASSVTAGEDTQYF.